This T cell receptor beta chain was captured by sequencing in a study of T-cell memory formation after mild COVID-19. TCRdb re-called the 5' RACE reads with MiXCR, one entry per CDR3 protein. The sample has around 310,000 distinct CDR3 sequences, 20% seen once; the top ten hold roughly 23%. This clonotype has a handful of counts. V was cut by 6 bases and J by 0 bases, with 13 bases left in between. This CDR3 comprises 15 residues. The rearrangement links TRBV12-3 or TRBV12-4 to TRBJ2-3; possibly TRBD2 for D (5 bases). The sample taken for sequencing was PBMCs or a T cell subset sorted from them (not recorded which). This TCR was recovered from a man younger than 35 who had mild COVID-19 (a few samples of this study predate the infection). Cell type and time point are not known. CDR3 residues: CASRSSRVSTDTQYF. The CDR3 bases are TGTGCCAGCAGATCTAGCCGCGTTAGCACAGATACGCAGTATTTT.